This T cell receptor (beta chain) originates from a study of blood T cell repertoires in COVID-19. Overall study context: Specimens from acute and convalescent COVID-19 originated in the United States, Italy and Spain. Nucleic acid was either cDNA or gDNA, and it came from T cells, B-cell-depleted T cells, or PBMCs.

As originally analysed: Cell counts per sample came from amplifying reference gene primers. Data came from immunoSEQ multiplex PCR; TCRdb stores just in-frame clones and leaves some out. V and J calls plus clone size are reproduced from that table; the DNA served to infer D and trimming. The data contain around 150,000 clones, approximately 82% of them singletons. The V end lost 1 base, the J end lost 8 bases, and 17 bases lay between the germline ends. The CDR3 is made up of 15 amino acids. Germline V gene lookup returns CDR1 SGHTA and CDR2 FQGNSA. This rearrangement joins TRBV7-2 to TRBJ1-2; D is unresolved. This TCR derives from a man aged 55 to 70 who had recovered from COVID-19. Specimen: peripheral blood. The CDR3 spells CASSLEVGPGEGYTF. The CDR3 nucleotides read TGTGCCAGCAGCTTAGAGGTTGGGCCTGGGGAGGGCTACACCTTC.